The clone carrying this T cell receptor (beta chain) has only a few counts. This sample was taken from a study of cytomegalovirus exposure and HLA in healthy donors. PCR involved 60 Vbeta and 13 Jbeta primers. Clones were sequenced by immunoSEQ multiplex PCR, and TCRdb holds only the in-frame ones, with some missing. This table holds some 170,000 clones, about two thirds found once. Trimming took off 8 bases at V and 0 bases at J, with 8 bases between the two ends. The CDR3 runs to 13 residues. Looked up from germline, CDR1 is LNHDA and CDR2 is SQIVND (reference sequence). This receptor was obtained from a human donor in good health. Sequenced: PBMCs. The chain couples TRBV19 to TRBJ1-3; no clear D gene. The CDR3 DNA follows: TGTGCCAGTGGGCAGAGCTCTGGAAACACCATATATTTT. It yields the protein CASGQSSGNTIYF.